These 25 T cell receptor beta chains were all obtained from the same sample, sequenced in a study of neurological immune-mediated disorders. One entry per CDR3 protein, called by TCRdb with MiXCR from the 5' RACE reads. The profile covers 20,000 to 30,000 distinct CDR3 sequences, with about 6.7% appearing a single time and approximately 4.3% taken by the ten largest. Sequenced sample: PBMCs. The receptors come from a woman aged 40-49 years in good health.

Ten or more counts support this clonotype. The gene calls are TRBV7-2 and TRBJ2-1, with TRBD2 identical over 8 bases. This CDR3 is built from 14 residues. Germline values: CDR1 SGHTA, CDR2 FQGNSA. V was clipped by 4 bases and J by 4 bases; unmatched bases: 3. The DNA of the CDR3 is TGTGCCAGCAGCTCCGGGACTAGATACAATGAGCAGTTCTTC. As protein: CASSSGTRYNEQFF.

At least ten counts were recorded for this clonotype. The chain couples TRBV5-1 to TRBJ1-2; TRBD1 aligns across 9 bases. Germline assignment: CDR1 SGHRS and CDR2 YFSETQ. Unmatched junction bases numbered 5, after V lost 4 bases and J lost 7 bases. The CDR3 loop spans 13 amino acids. CDR3 sequence: CASSVGTGFGYTF. DNA of the CDR3: TGCGCCAGCAGCGTCGGGACAGGGTTTGGCTACACCTTC.

This clonotype is termed medium-sized (0.01 to 0.1%). The V gene is TRBV12-3 or TRBV12-4, the J gene TRBJ1-5; 10 nucleotides line up with TRBD1. The CDR3 has 17 amino acids. The V segment lost 6 bases and the J segment 1 base; nucleotides outside the gene matches: 9. CDR3 loop: CASSPGTGASSNQPQHF. The CDR3 coding sequence is TGTGCCAGCAGCCCCGGGACAGGGGCTTCGAGCAATCAGCCCCAGCATTTT.

This clonotype was detected ten times or more. The rearrangement uses TRBV20-1 and TRBJ2-2, with 10 bases fitting TRBD1. Germline V gene lookup returns CDR1 DFQATT and CDR2 SNEGSKA (reference sequence). This CDR3 comprises 15 residues. The V gene end was trimmed by 4 bases and the J gene end by 4 bases; junction bases not matched to a gene: 6. The CDR3 DNA reads as TGCAGTGCTATCCGACAGGGGGCGGCCACCGGGGAGCTGTTTTTT. Its translation is CSAIRQGAATGELFF.

This clonotype was observed many times. The chain couples TRBV5-1 to TRBJ2-1; 7 positions match TRBD1. The CDR3 has 16 residues. V gave up 5 bases and J gave up 0 bases; unmatched junction bases: 8. Germline V CDR1 and CDR2: SGHRS, YFSETQ. CDR3 loop: CASSRDSQLSYNEQFF. Here the CDR3 DNA reads TGCGCCAGCAGTAGGGACAGCCAGCTCTCCTACAATGAGCAGTTCTTC.

This clonotype was picked up a small number of times. The chain employs TRBV6-5 and TRBJ2-2; possibly TRBD2 for D (5 bases). This CDR3 is 12 amino acids long. Between the trimmed V and J ends, which lost 6 bases and 5 bases, there was a span of 7 bases. The germline V gene encodes CDR1 MNHEY and CDR2 SVGAGI. The CDR3 protein is CASRLGTGELFF. The CDR3 nucleotides read TGTGCCAGCAGACTAGGGACCGGGGAGCTGTTTTTT.

This clonotype was observed many times. The rearrangement uses TRBV20-1 and TRBJ2-7, with 10 positions matching TRBD2. This CDR3 is built from 15 residues. The V gene end was trimmed by 2 bases and the J gene end by 3 bases; junction bases not matched to a gene: 7. Germline V CDR1 and CDR2: DFQATT, SNEGSKA (reference sequence). CDR3 in amino acids: CSARRLAGIDYEQYF. The CDR3 nucleotides read TGCAGTGCTAGAAGACTAGCGGGCATAGACTACGAGCAGTACTTC.

This clonotype was counted at least ten times. The chain is built from TRBV27 and TRBJ2-7; no clear D. From germline, CDR1 is MNHEY and CDR2 SMNVEV (reference sequence). The CDR3 extends over 13 amino acids. With 2 bases removed from V and 7 bases from J, the gap between germline ends came to 12 bases. The CDR3 region is CASSLPDTREQYF. The CDR3 DNA reads as TGTGCCAGCAGTTTACCAGATACCCGGGAGCAGTACTTC.

The V and J genes are TRBV7-2 and TRBJ2-5; the D gene is possibly TRBD2 (5 bases). CDR3 length: 15 amino acids. V lost 6 bases, J lost 5 bases, and 19 bases lay in between. Germline V lookup: CDR1 SGHTA, CDR2 FQGNSA. The CDR3 DNA sequence: TGTGCCAGCAGTTCTATTTTATTTAGAGGGGAGACCCAGTACTTC. Residues: CASSSILFRGETQYF.

This clonotype was recorded at least ten times. The CDR3 bases are TGTGCCAGCAGCCCACAGGGGTTTGCCACTGAAGCTTTCTTT. Translating gives CASSPQGFATEAFF. This chain uses TRBV5-6 with TRBJ1-1; TRBD1 agrees at 7 bases. Trimming at V came to 4 bases and at J to 4 bases, leaving 7 bases not matched to a gene. Germline V gene data show CDR1 as SGHDT and CDR2 as YYEEEE. The CDR3 has 14 amino acids.

This clonotype was seen repeatedly, ten times or more. The chain employs TRBV6-2 or TRBV6-3 and TRBJ1-1, with D perhaps matching TRBD1 (6 bases). Deletions cut 6 bases from V and 4 bases from J, with 12 bases between. CDR1 and CDR2 from the germline V gene are MNHEY and SVGEGT. The CDR3 totals 13 residues. CDR3 loop: CASSGGGPTEAFF. The CDR3 DNA reads TGTGCCAGCAGCGGTGGGGGGCCCACTGAAGCTTTCTTT.

This clonotype has ten or more counts. This chain joins TRBV7-2 and TRBJ2-1; 13 nucleotides line up with TRBD2. Trimming took 2 bases from V and 6 from J; bases not matched to a gene: 4. This CDR3 is built from 16 residues. CDR1 is SGHTA, CDR2 FQGNSA, per germline. The CDR3 loop is CASSLTGLAGRNEQFF. As DNA, the CDR3 is TGTGCCAGCAGCTTAACGGGACTAGCGGGACGCAATGAGCAGTTCTTC.

This clonotype occurred many times. The chain employs TRBV4-1 and TRBJ2-7; 13 nucleotides align to TRBD2. The CDR3 is 19 amino acids. V lost 0 bases to trimming and J lost 2 bases; unmatched junction nucleotides: 10. Germline CDR1 is MGHRA and CDR2 is YSYEKL. The CDR3 sequence is CASSQDWSGGTSGTYEQYF. Written as DNA, the CDR3 is TGCGCCAGCAGCCAAGATTGGAGTGGGGGGACTAGCGGGACCTACGAGCAGTACTTC.

This clonotype was counted ten times or more. The V and J genes are TRBV28 and TRBJ2-4; TRBD2 is a possible D gene (5 bases). Per the germline V gene, CDR1 is MDHEN and CDR2 is SYDVKM. The ends were cut back, 7 bases at V and 1 base at J, with 11 bases in the middle. There are 14 residues in the CDR3. This CDR3 reads CASNIRRAKNIQYF. The DNA of the CDR3 is TGTGCCAGCAACATAAGGAGGGCCAAAAACATTCAGTACTTC.

This clonotype was counted many times. The chain joins TRBV5-1 to TRBJ1-3; the match to TRBD1 covers 9 bases. V gave up 0 bases and J gave up 0 bases; unmatched junction bases: 1. CDR1 and CDR2 (germline): SGHRS, YFSETQ. The length of the CDR3 is 16 residues. In DNA form, the CDR3 reads TGCGCCAGCAGCTTGGGGGGACAGGGCTCTGGAAACACCATATATTTT. It codes for CASSLGGQGSGNTIYF.

The sample holds many counts of this clonotype. The chain combines TRBV7-6 with TRBJ2-7; 8 nucleotides match TRBD1. Germline CDR1 is SGHVS and CDR2 is FNYEAQ. The CDR3 consists of 14 residues. V shed 2 bases and J 7 bases; nucleotides not matched to a gene: 7. CDR3 coding DNA: TGTGCCAGCAGCTTACCAGGGGGCGTCCGGGAGCAGTACTTC. Amino acids: CASSLPGGVREQYF. Variable domain in full (rest from reference TRBV7-6 and TRBJ2-7): GAGVSQSPRYKVTKRGQDVALRCDPISGHVSLYWYRQALGQGPEFLTYFNYEAQQDKSGLPNDRFSAERPEGSISTLTIQRTEQRDSAMYRCASSLPGGVREQYFGPGTRLTVT.

This clonotype is labeled medium-sized. The genes are TRBV27 and TRBJ2-2; 11 nucleotides agree with TRBD2. The germline gives CDR1 MNHEY, CDR2 SMNVEV (reference sequence). The CDR3 consists of 19 residues. V gave up 4 bases and J gave up 0 bases; unmatched junction bases: 10. DNA for the CDR3: TGTGCCAGCAGTTCCCCCCGGACTAGCGGGCGATCGAACACCGGGGAGCTGTTTTTT. The encoded protein is CASSSPRTSGRSNTGELFF.

This clonotype occurred many times. The chain uses TRBV20-1 and TRBJ1-6; D may be TRBD1 (6 bases). This CDR3 has 13 residues. CDR1 DFQATT and CDR2 SNEGSKA come from the germline V gene (reference sequence). V was shortened by 6 bases and J by 8 bases, with 14 bases between the two germline ends. The CDR3 DNA reads TGCAGTGCCCGGGCGAGGGGGTATTCACCCCTCCACTTT. Translating it yields CSARARGYSPLHF.

This clonotype was recorded at least ten times. The rearrangement links TRBV7-6 to TRBJ2-7; 11 bases map to TRBD2. Germline CDR1 and CDR2: SGHVS and FNYEAQ. The CDR3 runs 20 residues. The trim removed 1 base at V and 0 bases at J, leaving 14 bases unmatched. CDR3 coding DNA: TGTGCCAGCAGCTTAGGTCCCGGGACTAGCGGAACTTTTAGCTCCTACGAGCAGTACTTC. Residues: CASSLGPGTSGTFSSYEQYF.

This clonotype was seen ten or more times. The chain combines TRBV20-1 with TRBJ2-1; tentative D call: TRBD2 (6 bases). The V gene's germline CDR1 is DFQATT and CDR2 SNEGSKA (reference sequence). The CDR3 consists of 15 residues. Trimming pared 5 bases from V and 8 bases from J, leaving 22 bases between. The CDR3 protein is CSAWDQTSLLDEQFF. CDR3 coding DNA: TGCAGTGCTTGGGACCAGACTAGTCTGTTGGATGAGCAGTTCTTC.

The table lists this clonotype with many counts. This sequence joins TRBV5-1 and TRBJ2-1; 10 positions agree with TRBD2. CDR3 length equals 16 residues. The junction had 9 bases not matched to a gene; V was cut back by 4 bases and J by 5 bases. Germline V gene sequence: CDR1 SGHRS, CDR2 YFSETQ. The CDR3 spells CASSPNSGGGNNEQFF. The CDR3 bases are TGCGCCAGCAGCCCTAACAGCGGGGGGGGGAACAATGAGCAGTTCTTC.

This clonotype was counted ten times or more. CDR3 sequence: CSVVYYSGRFVNEQFF. CDR3 DNA sequence: TGCAGCGTTGTTTATTATAGCGGGAGATTTGTAAATGAGCAGTTCTTC. The J gene is TRBJ2-1, the V gene TRBV29-1; TRBD2 matches 9 bases. Losses at the gene ends were 4 bases for V and 7 bases for J; bases not matched to a gene: 14. This CDR3 has 16 residues. Germline V lookup: CDR1 SQVTM, CDR2 ANQGSEA.

This clonotype came up a few times. The chain recombines TRBV20-1 with TRBJ2-3, with D uncertain. Germline assignment: CDR1 DFQATT and CDR2 SNEGSKA (reference sequence). There are 15 residues in the CDR3. The V end was cut by 0 bases, the J end by 0 bases, with 10 bases between. This chain's CDR3 is CSARDPSTSTDTQYF. For the CDR3, the DNA is TGCAGTGCTAGAGATCCCTCAACTAGCACAGATACGCAGTATTTT.

The table lists this clonotype with many counts. The chain joins TRBV5-5 to TRBJ2-5, with no clear D. The germline V gene has CDR1 SGHKS and CDR2 YYEKEE (reference sequence). V was shortened by 2 bases and J by 4 bases, with 12 bases between the two germline ends. CDR3 size: 14 residues. CDR3 bases: TGTGCCAGCAGCTTAAGCCTTCTTCTAGAGACCCAGTACTTC. Translating it yields CASSLSLLLETQYF.

At least ten counts were recorded for this clonotype. The V and J genes are TRBV20-1 and TRBJ2-7, with 7 bases aligning to TRBD2. The J segment lost 3 bases and the V segment lost 0 bases, leaving 20 bases of the junction unmatched. This CDR3 contains 19 residues. Germline lookup yields CDR1 DFQATT and CDR2 SNEGSKA (reference sequence). In DNA, the CDR3 is TGCAGTGCTAGAGATGCCGGCATCGGTGGCGGGAGTTACCTCTACGAGCAGTACTTC. Amino acid sequence: CSARDAGIGGGSYLYEQYF.